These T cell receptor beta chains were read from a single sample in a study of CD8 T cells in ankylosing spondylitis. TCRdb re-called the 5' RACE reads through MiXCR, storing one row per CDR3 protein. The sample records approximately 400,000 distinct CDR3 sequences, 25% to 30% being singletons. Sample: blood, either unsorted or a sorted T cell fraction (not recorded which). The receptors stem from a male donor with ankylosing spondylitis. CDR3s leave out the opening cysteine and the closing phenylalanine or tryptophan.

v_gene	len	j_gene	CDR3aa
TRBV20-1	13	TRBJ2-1	SASQGGTRGGKQF
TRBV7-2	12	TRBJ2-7	ASNVAGSSYEQY
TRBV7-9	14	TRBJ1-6	ASSPPGRSYNSPLH
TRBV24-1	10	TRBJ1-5	AISVSNQPQH
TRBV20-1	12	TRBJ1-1	SAPQSGAHTEAF
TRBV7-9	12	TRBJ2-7	ASSLGLEGAEQY
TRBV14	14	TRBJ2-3	ASSQIAGASTDTQY
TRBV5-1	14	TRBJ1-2	ASSLEGRQGVDGYT
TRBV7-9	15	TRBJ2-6	ASSLRTHASGANVLT
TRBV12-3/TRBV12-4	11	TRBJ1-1	ASSLSVNTEAF
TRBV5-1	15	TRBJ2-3	ASSWAYGGGSTDTQY
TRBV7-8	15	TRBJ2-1	ASSAGTSGSSYNEQF
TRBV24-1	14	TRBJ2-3	ATSDTGTSSTDTQY
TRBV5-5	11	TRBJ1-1	ASQGPGRTEAF